Below, 25 T cell receptor beta chains from the same sample are listed, as sequenced in a study of T cell repertoires in cytomegalovirus infection (dated by TCRdb to between 2017 and 2020). No antigens are known for them. The sample's treatment or condition, from its label and the paper: in vitro stimulation with specific CMV peptide epitopes to enrich CMV-specific T cells. The reads were generated on an Illumina HiSeq 1500. In TCRdb, the public reads were trimmed at Q25 with fastp and aligned with MiXCR, with productive beta chains retained. A single entry per CDR3 protein holds the most common genes and DNA from its merged rows. For this sample the table gives some 920,000 distinct CDR3 sequences, of which less than 40% were detected only once. About an eighth of the sample goes to the ten largest clones. The starting material was cultured CD8+ T cells from PBMCs, obtained from culture after CMV antigen stimulation. All receptors derive from a human donor in good health (CMV status not recorded). Some clones in this sample may be carry-over from other donors' samples.

The chain recombines TRBV20-1 with TRBJ2-1, with a weak D call TRBD1 (5 bases). Trimming took 1 base from V and 2 from J, leaving 9 bases between them. The CDR3 runs to 14 residues. Germline values: CDR1 DFQATT, CDR2 SNEGSKA (reference sequence). Here the CDR3 reads CSARGQGTYNEQFF. For the CDR3, the DNA is TGCAGTGCTAGAGGGCAGGGAACCTACAATGAGCAGTTCTTC.

This clonotype showed up just a few times. The chain joins TRBV4-1 to TRBJ1-5; tentative D call: TRBD1 (6 bases). The length of the CDR3 is 15 residues. Trimming removed 1 base at V and 8 bases at J, with 15 bases between. The germline CDR1 and CDR2 sequences are MGHRA and YSYEKL. This CDR3 is CASSQVLRGLEPQHF. Written as DNA, the CDR3 is TGCGCCAGCAGCCAAGTGCTTCGGGGGCTCGAGCCCCAGCATTTT.

Written as DNA, the CDR3 is TGTGCCAGCAGTTCGGGGGAGGGGCCCCTCAACACTGAAGCTTTCTTT. It encodes CASSSGEGPLNTEAFF. V is TRBV27 and J is TRBJ1-1; TRBD1 is a possible D gene (5 bases). Germline V gives CDR1 MNHEY, CDR2 SMNVEV (reference sequence). The length of the CDR3 is 16 residues. Deletions cut 4 bases from V and 2 bases from J, with 17 bases between.

This clonotype was detected a few times. J is TRBJ2-3 and V is TRBV20-1; 7 nucleotides align to TRBD2. CDR3 length equals 19 residues. V shed 0 bases, J shed 0 bases, and the junction held 15 bases outside the gene matches. Looked up from germline, CDR1 is DFQATT and CDR2 is SNEGSKA (reference sequence). The CDR3 DNA follows: TGCAGTGCTAGAGAATGGGGCCTATACGGGGGGACTAGCACAGATACGCAGTATTTT. This gives the protein CSAREWGLYGGTSTDTQYF.

V is TRBV5-4 and J is TRBJ1-1, with TRBD1 matching over 8 bases. With 4 bases clipped from V and 1 base from J, the junction kept 9 bases outside the gene matches. Germline loops: CDR1 SGHNT, CDR2 YYREEE (reference sequence). The CDR3 is 16 residues long. The CDR3 spells CASSTRTGPGNTEAFF. DNA for the CDR3: TGTGCCAGCAGCACAAGGACAGGGCCGGGGAACACTGAAGCTTTCTTT.

Remarks on this clonotype: Sequence at one end of the junction differs from germline and may be a read error. The chain has TRBV7-6 and TRBJ2-1; 10 bases align to TRBD2. The CDR3 consists of 16 residues. CDR1 is SGHVS, CDR2 FNYEAQ, per germline. The CDR3: CSSSFSGGASYNEQFF. The CDR3 bases are TGTTCCAGCAGCTTCAGCGGGGGGGCCTCCTACAATGAGCAGTTCTTC. The full variable domain, rest sourced from reference TRBV7-6 and TRBJ2-1, is GAGVSQSPRYKVTKRGQDVALRCDPISGHVSLYWYRQALGQGPEFLTYFNYEAQQDKSGLPNDRFSAERPEGSISTLTIQRTEQRDSAMYRCSSSFSGGASYNEQFFGPGTRLTVL.

The V call is TRBV5-1, the J call TRBJ2-5; D remains unclear. Germline CDR1 and CDR2: SGHRS and YFSETQ. The CDR3 length is 10 residues. V dropped 6 bases and J dropped 5 bases, with 5 bases sitting between them. CDR3 amino acids: CASNAETQYF. DNA of the CDR3: TGCGCCAGCAACGCGGAGACCCAGTACTTC.

The chain is built from TRBV27 and TRBJ1-1; 7 positions agree with TRBD1. The ends lost 3 bases at V and 8 bases at J; junction bases unmatched: 6. This CDR3 comprises 13 residues. Per the germline V gene, CDR1 is MNHEY and CDR2 is SMNVEV (reference sequence). The CDR3 spells CASSFLGTVEAFF. The DNA for the CDR3 is TGTGCCAGCAGTTTCCTCGGGACAGTCGAAGCTTTCTTT.

In its sample, this clonotype was seen many times. The CDR3 protein is CASSQDPAANYGYTF. For the CDR3, the DNA is TGCGCCAGCAGCCAAGATCCAGCAGCTAACTATGGCTACACCTTC. The chain recombines TRBV4-1 with TRBJ1-2; no clear D gene. In germline, CDR1 is MGHRA, CDR2 YSYEKL. V dropped 0 bases and J dropped 0 bases, with 8 bases sitting between them. This CDR3 comprises 15 residues.

This clonotype was seen more than once but under ten times. The chain uses TRBV2 and TRBJ2-1; 8 bases line up with TRBD2. This CDR3 has 13 residues. V shed 8 bases and J 6 bases; nucleotides not matched to a gene: 6. The germline CDR1 and CDR2 sequences are SNHLY and FYNNEI. The CDR3 DNA reads TGTGCCAGCCCCCCGGGACTAGTCAATGAGCAGTTCTTC. Amino acid sequence: CASPPGLVNEQFF.

This clonotype was detected a few times. The chain recombines TRBV5-6 with TRBJ1-2; D gene unclear. Deletions cut 3 bases from V and 0 bases from J, with 12 bases between. Germline values: CDR1 SGHDT, CDR2 YYEEEE. CDR3 length: 15 residues. The CDR3 reads CASSYLTDPNYGYTF. For the CDR3, the DNA is TGTGCCAGCAGCTATTTGACTGATCCTAACTATGGCTACACCTTC.

At least ten counts were recorded for this clonotype. The CDR3 region is CASSSPRGSGNTIYF. Written as DNA, the CDR3 is TGTGCCAGCAGCTCCCCCAGGGGATCTGGAAACACCATATATTTT. This chain joins TRBV7-2 and TRBJ1-3; tentatively, D is TRBD1 (6 bases). The germline V and J ends were trimmed by 4 bases and 1 base, with 11 bases remaining between them. CDR3 length: 15 amino acids. From germline, CDR1 is SGHTA and CDR2 FQGNSA.

This clonotype occurred a few times. The chain carries TRBV6-1 and TRBJ2-7; D is possibly TRBD1 (5 bases). The CDR3 extends over 14 amino acids. The V and J ends lost 6 bases and 3 bases respectively, with 15 bases between them. The germline V gene has CDR1 MNHNS and CDR2 SASEGT. CDR3 sequence reads: CASRGVNLVYEQYF. Here the CDR3 DNA reads TGTGCCAGCAGAGGGGTTAATCTGGTCTACGAGCAGTACTTC.

The rearrangement uses TRBV14 and TRBJ2-1; 10 nucleotides agree with TRBD2. Germline CDR1 SGHDN, CDR2 FVKESK. The CDR3 loop spans 18 amino acids. The trim removed 3 bases at V and 8 bases at J, leaving 16 bases unmatched. CDR3 sequence (DNA): TGTGCCAGCAGCCAGGACCACTCTGGAGCGGGGGGGCACGATGAGCAGTTCTTC. Its protein is CASSQDHSGAGGHDEQFF.

The chain has TRBV7-6 and TRBJ2-1; 11 bases are shared with TRBD2. In germline, CDR1 is SGHVS, CDR2 FNYEAQ. The V segment lost 4 bases and the J segment 7 bases; nucleotides outside the gene matches: 15. The CDR3 covers 18 residues. CDR3 sequence reads: CASSSNLPSGGPENEQFF. The CDR3 DNA follows: TGTGCCAGCAGCTCAAACCTTCCTAGCGGGGGGCCCGAGAATGAGCAGTTCTTC. Complete variable domain (other parts from reference TRBV7-6 and TRBJ2-1): GAGVSQSPRYKVTKRGQDVALRCDPISGHVSLYWYRQALGQGPEFLTYFNYEAQQDKSGLPNDRFSAERPEGSISTLTIQRTEQRDSAMYRCASSSNLPSGGPENEQFFGPGTRLTVL.

This clonotype was seen once. The chain employs TRBV5-1 and TRBJ1-3; D ambiguous. Trimming cost V 5 bases and J 0 bases, with 6 bases left between them. The CDR3 sequence is 13 residues long. Looked up from germline, CDR1 is SGHRS and CDR2 is YFSETQ. The CDR3 protein is CASRAYSGNTIYF. The CDR3 region has the DNA TGCGCCAGCAGAGCATACTCTGGAAACACCATATATTTT.

The rearrangement uses TRBV2 and TRBJ2-3, with D perhaps matching TRBD2 (7 bases). Germline CDR1 SNHLY, CDR2 FYNNEI. The V and J ends lost 6 bases and 2 bases respectively, with 21 bases between them. CDR3 length: 17 residues. In nucleotides, the CDR3 is TGTGCCAGCAGCACAGCCCCCGCGGGGGCTAACACAGATACGCAGTATTTT. Translation gives CASSTAPAGANTDTQYF.

The chain recombines TRBV13 with TRBJ2-7, with D unclear. CDR3 size: 13 residues. V lost 2 bases, J lost 2 bases, and 7 bases lay in between. Germline CDR1 PRHDT, CDR2 FYEKMQ (reference sequence). CDR3 bases: TGTGCCAGCAGCTTACCGGGTGCCTACGAGCAGTACGTC. This encodes CASSLPGAYEQYV.

The table lists this clonotype with a few counts. V gene TRBV10-1 combines with J gene TRBJ2-3; D unclear. The CDR3 runs to 14 residues. Trimming removed 0 bases from V and 2 bases from J, with 6 bases in between. CDR1 and CDR2 from the germline V gene are WNHNN and SYGVQD (reference sequence). The CDR3 DNA reads as TGCGCCAGCAGTGAGTCGGGGAACACAGATACGCAGTATTTT. It codes for CASSESGNTDTQYF.

This clonotype was detected a few times. The chain is built from TRBV5-1 and TRBJ2-7, with D tentatively TRBD1 (6 bases). Germline V gene data show CDR1 as SGHRS and CDR2 as YFSETQ. The CDR3 consists of 15 residues. The CDR3 loop is CASSLRGGPSDEQYV. Here the CDR3 DNA reads TGCGCCAGCAGCTTAAGAGGGGGTCCCTCCGACGAGCAGTACGTC.

V is TRBV10-3 and J is TRBJ2-3; D not certain. Trimming took off 7 bases at V and 2 bases at J, with 7 bases between the two ends. CDR3 length: 12 residues. The germline gives CDR1 ENHRY, CDR2 SYGVKD. CDR3 protein: CAIKIDTDTQYF. The CDR3 DNA is TGTGCCATCAAGATAGACACAGATACGCAGTATTTT.

V usage is TRBV28 and J usage is TRBJ1-2, with 8 bases that match TRBD1. This CDR3 has 13 residues. V was pared by 10 bases and J by 3 bases, with 7 bases of the junction left unmatched. Germline V lookup: CDR1 MDHEN, CDR2 SYDVKM. CDR3 region: CATIPTGDYGYTF. Here the CDR3 DNA reads TGTGCCACCATACCGACAGGGGACTATGGCTACACCTTC.

Of note for this clonotype: At one boundary the junction diverges from the germline segment, which might be a read error. The V and J genes are TRBV2 and TRBJ2-3, with unresolved D. Germline CDR1 and CDR2: SNHLY and FYNNEI. The CDR3 spans 14 residues. The CDR3 sequence is CVSSELSSSDTQYF. Written as DNA, the CDR3 is TGTGTCAGCAGTGAACTGAGTAGTTCGGATACGCAGTATTTT.

This clonotype was detected a few times. The chain employs TRBV27 and TRBJ1-2, with 9 bases aligning to TRBD1. Germline V CDR1 and CDR2: MNHEY, SMNVEV (reference sequence). Germline trimming cut 5 bases from V and 7 bases from J; bases unmatched to any gene: 11. The CDR3 sequence is 15 residues long. CDR3 in amino acids: CASSPNSRDRAGYTF. CDR3 nucleotides: TGTGCCAGCAGTCCGAACTCCCGGGACAGGGCTGGCTACACCTTC.

The chain combines TRBV27 with TRBJ2-7, with TRBD1 matching over 7 bases. J gave up 4 bases and V 3 bases, and 15 bases lay outside the gene matches. Germline loops: CDR1 MNHEY, CDR2 SMNVEV (reference sequence). This CDR3 is 17 amino acids long. In DNA, the CDR3 is TGTGCCAGCAGTTTCTCAGTAAGGACAGGCCGGAAATACGAGCAGTACTTC. It encodes CASSFSVRTGRKYEQYF.